These T cell receptor beta chains were read from a single sample in a study of cytomegalovirus exposure and HLA in healthy donors. Profiling relied on immunoSEQ multiplex PCR, and the TCRdb table lists in-frame clones only, not all of them. The sample lists 250,000 to 350,000 clones, roughly 80% seen once, with more than 0.3% in the top ten. The specimen was PBMCs. The origin of the receptors is a girl aged 2 to 9 in good health and CMV-seronegative. CDR3s include the opening cysteine and the closing phenylalanine or tryptophan. The D gene is left open where the match is weak. Rows give clone size only sometimes, using once, few, many, or a class for an expanded clone.

d_call cdr3_length j_call v_call clone_size cdr3_nt cdr3_aa
. 13 TRBJ1-5 TRBV27 . TGTGCCAGCAGGTCTTATAGCAATCAGCCCCAGCATTTT CASRSYSNQPQHF
. 13 TRBJ2-2 TRBV19 . TGTGCCAGTAGTACCGTATATTCCGGGGAGCTGTTTTTT CASSTVYSGELFF
. 14 TRBJ2-2 TRBV6-5 few TGTGCCAGCAGTTACGCGCATTCTACCGGGGAGCTGTTTTTT CASSYAHSTGELFF
. 13 TRBJ2-7 TRBV6-5 few TGTGCCAGCAGTTACGGAGCAAGCTACGAGCAGTACTTC CASSYGASYEQYF
TRBD1 15 TRBJ1-2 TRBV27 once TGTGCCAGCAGTTCTCGGACAGGAACCATCTATGGCTACACCTTC CASSSRTGTIYGYTF
TRBD1 14 TRBJ2-5 TRBV6-1 . TGTGCCAGCAGTGGAAGACAGGGGCTAGAGACCCAGTACTTC CASSGRQGLETQYF
TRBD1 17 TRBJ2-2 TRBV7-3 . TGTGCCAGCAGCCTACCCCTCCGGACAGGGGACACCGGGGAGCTGTTTTTT CASSLPLRTGDTGELFF
. 14 TRBJ2-7 TRBV7-9 . TGTGCCAGCAGCATGGAGGACGGGTCCTACGAGCAGTACTTC CASSMEDGSYEQYF
. 13 TRBJ1-2 TRBV18 . TGTGCCAGCTCGACGGGAGATTGGCGTGGCTACACCTTC CASSTGDWRGYTF
TRBD1 15 TRBJ2-3 TRBV4-1 . TGCGCCAGCAGCCGGAAAGACAGGGCCCTCGATACGCAGTATTTT CASSRKDRALDTQYF
. 14 TRBJ2-7 TRBV4-1 . TGCGCCAGCAGCCAAGATGTGGGCCTCCTGGAGCAGTACTTC CASSQDVGLLEQYF
. 12 TRBJ1-1 TRBV7-9 few TGTGCCAGCAGCTTATTTACGGCTGAAGCTTTCTTT CASSLFTAEAFF
TRBD1 14 TRBJ1-6 TRBV10-3 . TGTGCCATCAATCCCAGGGGGCGAGGGGCACCCCTCCACTTT CAINPRGRGAPLHF
. 15 TRBJ1-5 TRBV18 once TGTGCCAGCTCCCCCACCGGGGTTCTCAATCAGCCCCAGCATTTT CASSPTGVLNQPQHF
. 15 TRBJ1-4 TRBV7-2 once TGTGCCAGCAGTCCCAAAGGGGGGGCGCAGGAAAAACTGTTTTTT CASSPKGGAQEKLFF
. 17 TRBJ2-1 TRBV29-1 . TGCAGCGTTGAAGATCTTCGTGGCCAACTAGTCTACAATGAGCAGTTCTTC CSVEDLRGQLVYNEQFF
. 15 TRBJ2-3 TRBV6-6 . TGTGCCAGCAGTTACTCGCGGGGAGATGCCGATACGCAGTATTTT CASSYSRGDADTQYF
TRBD1 13 TRBJ1-1 TRBV10-2 . TGCGCCAGCAGTTCGACAGGGGTTACTGAAGCTTTCTTT CASSSTGVTEAFF
TRBD2 16 TRBJ2-1 TRBV2 . TGTGCCAGCAGTGGCCTGGGAGCGGGGGGCGGGGATGAGCAGTTCTTC CASSGLGAGGGDEQFF
TRBD1 12 TRBJ1-1 TRBV2 once TGTGCCAGCAGCGGGACAGCGGAGGTGGCTTTCTTT CASSGTAEVAFF
TRBD1 13 TRBJ2-7 TRBV5-1 . TGCGCCAGCAGCCGGGACAGGGGCTACGAGCAGTACTTC CASSRDRGYEQYF
. 14 TRBJ2-7 TRBV15 few TGTGCCACCAGCAGAGATCCGGGAGTATGGGAGCAGTACTTC CATSRDPGVWEQYF
TRBD1 17 TRBJ2-3 TRBV18 . TGTGCCAGCTCCCTCCAAATTTTCGGGACAGGCACAGATACGCAGTATTTT CASSLQIFGTGTDTQYF
TRBD2 16 TRBJ2-7 TRBV23-1 . TGCGCCAGCAGTCTACCCGGGGAGCGGGGCGGCTACGAGCAGTACTTC CASSLPGERGGYEQYF
TRBD2 21 TRBJ2-3 TRBV27 . TGTGCCAGCAGTCTAAACCTCCCCGGGACTAGCGGGGGGGCGGTTTCAGATACGCAGTATTTT CASSLNLPGTSGGAVSDTQYF
. 14 TRBJ2-7 TRBV25-1 . TGTGCGTTCGGCGGGGTCTTCGTAGCCTACGAGCAGTACTTC CAFGGVFVAYEQYF
. 14 TRBJ2-7 TRBV27 . TGTGCCAGCAGTCACCGGACTTTTCCCTACGAGCAGTACTTC CASSHRTFPYEQYF
. 14 TRBJ2-5 TRBV5-6 . TGTGCCAGCAGCAAACAACAGGTTCAAGAGACCCAGTACTTC CASSKQQVQETQYF
. 14 TRBJ1-1 TRBV7-3 few TGTGCCAGCAGCTTACAGGGGATGAACACTGAAGCTTTCTTT CASSLQGMNTEAFF
TRBD1 15 TRBJ2-5 TRBV9 . TGTGCCAGCAGCGTAGACACGGACAGGACAGGGACCCAGTACTTC CASSVDTDRTGTQYF
TRBD2 15 TRBJ2-4 TRBV5-1 . TGCGCCAGCAGCCCAGGGAGGGTCGCCAAAAACATTCAGTACTTC CASSPGRVAKNIQYF
TRBD2 17 TRBJ2-3 TRBV4-2 . TGTGCCAGCAGTTACACTCTAGCGGGGATTAGCACAGATACGCAGTATTTT CASSYTLAGISTDTQYF
TRBD2 17 TRBJ2-1 TRBV28 few TGTGCCAGCAACGCAGAGGAAGGAGCTAGCGGGTGTAATGAGCAGTTCTTC CASNAEEGASGCNEQFF
TRBD1 15 TRBJ1-1 TRBV19 . TGTGCCAGTACCTCATCGACAGGGGGCGTCACTGAAGCTTTCTTT CASTSSTGGVTEAFF
. 15 TRBJ2-2 TRBV5-1 . TGCGCCAGCAGGGCCAGCGGGCTTACAACCGGGGAGCTGTTTTTT CASRASGLTTGELFF
TRBD1 13 TRBJ1-5 TRBV29-1 . TGCAGCGTCCGACAGGGTTCGAATCAGCCCCAGCATTTT CSVRQGSNQPQHF